What follows are 26 T cell receptor beta chains derived from one specimen sequenced in a study of cytomegalovirus exposure and HLA in healthy donors. PCR was performed using 60 Vbeta and 13 Jbeta primers. Produced via immunoSEQ multiplex PCR; TCRdb's table is partial and in-frame only. The data show roughly 260,000 clones, just under 85% seen once. Sequenced material: PBMCs. All receptors come from a woman aged 40 to 50 in good health and CMV-seropositive.

The chain is built from TRBV7-9 and TRBJ2-1, with TRBD2 matching 9 bases. The junction had 5 bases not matched to a gene; V was cut back by 1 base and J by 7 bases. In germline, CDR1 is SEHNR, CDR2 FQNEAQ (reference sequence). The CDR3 spans 15 residues. The CDR3 DNA follows: TGTGCCAGCAGCTTAGAGGGGGGACTAGCAAATGAGCAGTTCTTC. Translated: CASSLEGGLANEQFF.

The sample holds one count of this clone. The junction and the germline gene differ at one end; a read error may be behind it. Other nucleotide sequences in the sample specify the same CDR3. V usage is TRBV5-1 and J usage is TRBJ2-1, with D tentatively TRBD1 (6 bases). This CDR3 comprises 19 residues. CDR1 and CDR2 (germline): SGHRS, YFSETQ. The CDR3 DNA reads TGCGCCAGCAGCTTGGGGGTAGGGGGAAGGATAAGCTCCTACAATGAACAGTTCTTC. This translates into CASSLGVGGRISSYNEQFF. The entire variable domain, with the rest obtained from reference TRBV5-1 and TRBJ2-1, is as follows: KAGVTQTPRYLIKTRGQQVTLSCSPISGHRSVSWYQQTPGQGLQFLFEYFSETQRNKGNFPGRFSGRQFSNSRSEMNVSTLELGDSALYLCASSLGVGGRISSYNEQFFGPGTRLTVL.

The chain links TRBV28 to TRBJ2-5; 11 bases match TRBD1. The germline gives CDR1 MDHEN, CDR2 SYDVKM. The V segment lost 3 bases and the J segment 5 bases; nucleotides outside the gene matches: 5. CDR3 size: 15 residues. CDR3 DNA: TGTGCCAGCAGTTTCCCTGGGACAGGGGGGGAGACCCAGTACTTC. Translating gives CASSFPGTGGETQYF. Looking up the rest from reference TRBV28 and TRBJ2-5 gives the full variable domain: DVKVTQSSRYLVKRTGEKVFLECVQDMDHENMFWYRQDPGLGLRLIYFSYDVKMKEKGDIPEGYSVSREKKERFSLILESASTNQTSMYLCASSFPGTGGETQYFGPGTRLLVL.

This clone was seen only once. At one of its ends the junction is not consistent with the germline gene, which may arise from a read error. The gene calls are TRBV5-8 and TRBJ2-5; possibly TRBD1 for D (6 bases). Per germline, CDR1 SGHTS and CDR2 YDEGEE. The CDR3 consists of 14 residues. CDR3 amino acids: CASSLRGGGETPYF. For the CDR3, the DNA is TGTGCCAGCAGCCTCAGGGGCGGTGGGGAGACCCCGTACTTC.

This rearrangement joins TRBV18 to TRBJ1-4; tentatively, D is TRBD1 (6 bases). Trimming left V 1 base short and J 7 bases short, with 13 bases between. This CDR3 contains 15 residues. Germline-derived CDR1 and CDR2 are KGHSH and LQKENI. The CDR3 loop is CASSPLGGLGEKLFF. CDR3 in DNA: TGTGCCAGCTCACCACTCGGGGGGCTGGGTGAAAAACTGTTTTTT.

The J gene is TRBJ1-3, the V gene TRBV7-6; D is unresolved. Germline CDR1 and CDR2: SGHVS and FNYEAQ. This CDR3 region has 14 residues. The V gene lost 4 bases and the J gene lost 0 bases, with 7 bases spanning the gap. The CDR3 DNA follows: TGTGCCAGCAGCTCTACTAGCTCTGGAAACACCATATATTTT. Amino acid sequence: CASSSTSSGNTIYF.

The rearrangement uses TRBV4-2 and TRBJ2-7, with D perhaps matching TRBD1 (6 bases). Trimming took off 0 bases at V and 5 bases at J, with 14 bases between the two ends. There are 15 residues in the CDR3. Germline CDR1 reads LGHNA; CDR2 reads YNFKEQ. This CDR3 is CASSQDSTGKDEQYF. In DNA form, the CDR3 reads TGTGCCAGCAGCCAAGATTCAACAGGGAAGGACGAGCAGTACTTC.

This clone was seen a handful of times. Here the CDR3 DNA reads TGTGCCAGCAGCCAAGATCTAGTGACAGGGACCAAAAACATTCAGTACTTC. Protein sequence: CASSQDLVTGTKNIQYF. The chain uses TRBV4-2 and TRBJ2-4, with 7 bases aligning to TRBD1. The CDR3 is made up of 17 amino acids. The germline V gene encodes CDR1 LGHNA and CDR2 YNFKEQ. J lost 2 bases, V lost 0 bases, and 7 bases had no gene match.

In nucleotides, the CDR3 is TGTGCCAGCAGCTTGATCGACAGGGGTGTTGCTAATGAAAAACTGTTTTTT. Protein sequence: CASSLIDRGVANEKLFF. V and J are TRBV5-6 and TRBJ1-4, with 8 bases fitting TRBD1. This CDR3 comprises 17 residues. Germline V gene sequence: CDR1 SGHDT, CDR2 YYEEEE. V shed 1 base and J 3 bases; nucleotides not matched to a gene: 8.

This clone was found once. V and J are TRBV28 and TRBJ2-2, with D possibly matching TRBD2 (6 bases). Germline V CDR1 and CDR2: MDHEN, SYDVKM. Trimming cost V 6 bases and J 2 bases, with 10 bases left between them. The CDR3 length is 14 residues. In nucleotides, the CDR3 is TGTGCCAGCAGATATAGCGGAAACACCGGGGAGCTGTTTTTT. It specifies CASRYSGNTGELFF.

The rearrangement links TRBV4-3 to TRBJ2-3, with 8 bases matching TRBD2. Germline CDR1 LGHNA, CDR2 YSLEER. The length of the CDR3 is 15 residues. V lost 0 bases to trimming and J lost 6 bases; unmatched junction nucleotides: 5. CDR3 coding DNA: TGCGCCAGCAGCCAAGACGGCGCGGGAGGCGATACGCAGTATTTT. Its translation: CASSQDGAGGDTQYF.

The chain uses TRBV15 and TRBJ1-1; TRBD1 might be the D (5 bases). CDR1 and CDR2 from the germline V gene are LNHNV and YYDKDF (reference sequence). V was trimmed by 1 base and J by 3 bases, leaving 18 bases between them. The CDR3 is 17 residues long. The CDR3 spells CATSRVGGGRVDTEAFF. CDR3 in DNA: TGTGCCACCAGCAGAGTAGGCGGGGGGAGGGTGGACACTGAAGCTTTCTTT.

This chain connects TRBV5-4 to TRBJ1-1, with D unresolved. V lost 4 bases, J lost 7 bases, and 11 bases lay in between. The V gene's germline CDR1 is SGHNT and CDR2 YYREEE (reference sequence). This CDR3 region has 12 residues. The CDR3 reads CASSTGKVEAFF. CDR3 bases: TGTGCCAGCAGCACGGGGAAGGTTGAAGCTTTCTTT.

The gene calls are TRBV2 and TRBJ2-3; D is possibly TRBD1 (7 bases). V lost 6 bases to trimming and J lost 2 bases, with 24 bases between them. CDR3 length: 18 amino acids. Germline V gives CDR1 SNHLY, CDR2 FYNNEI. CDR3 sequence: CASRKEGAGGGVTDTQYF. DNA of the CDR3: TGTGCCAGCAGGAAGGAGGGGGCGGGTGGAGGGGTCACAGATACGCAGTATTTT.

This clone was seen a single time. CDR3 DNA: TGCAGCGCGGGACAGGGGGCGGATTCACCCCTCCACTTT. Its protein is CSAGQGADSPLHF. The chain is built from TRBV29-1 and TRBJ1-6; 12 nucleotides agree with TRBD1. Germline assignment: CDR1 SQVTM and CDR2 ANQGSEA. This CDR3 region has 13 residues. V lost 7 bases, J lost 8 bases, and 3 bases stayed unmatched.

The chain carries TRBV9 and TRBJ2-2, with TRBD2 identical over 11 bases. CDR1 SGDLS and CDR2 YYNGEE come from the germline V gene. The CDR3 consists of 15 residues. J was trimmed by 6 bases and V by 3 bases; bases with no gene match: 4. CDR3 sequence (DNA): TGTGCCAGCAGCGGGGGACTAGCGGACGCCGGGGAGCTGTTTTTT. Its translation is CASSGGLADAGELFF.

The chain has TRBV9 and TRBJ1-1; D is unresolved. The V gene's germline CDR1 is SGDLS and CDR2 YYNGEE. Trimming removed 0 bases from V and 5 bases from J, with 11 bases in between. This CDR3 has 14 residues. The CDR3 coding sequence is TGTGCCAGCAGCGTAGATCCAGGAGGGACTGAAGCTTTCTTT. It specifies CASSVDPGGTEAFF.

The chain joins TRBV28 to TRBJ2-1; TRBD2 agrees at 11 bases. V was pared by 7 bases and J by 3 bases, with 5 bases of the junction left unmatched. Germline values: CDR1 MDHEN, CDR2 SYDVKM. CDR3 length equals 15 residues. The DNA of the CDR3 is TGTGCCAGCAATCCCGGGACTAGCGGCTACAATGAGCAGTTCTTC. Protein: CASNPGTSGYNEQFF.

This clone was counted once. The chain couples TRBV27 to TRBJ2-2; no reliable D call. Per germline, CDR1 MNHEY and CDR2 SMNVEV (reference sequence). The length of the CDR3 is 12 residues. Trimming took off 5 bases at V and 3 bases at J, with 4 bases between the two ends. For the CDR3, the DNA is TGTGCCAGCAGTCAATACACCGGGGAGCTGTTTTTT. Its translation is CASSQYTGELFF.

The chain uses TRBV28 and TRBJ2-1; TRBD2 matches 12 bases. CDR1 and CDR2 from the germline V gene are MDHEN and SYDVKM. The CDR3 length is 15 residues. The trim removed 8 bases at V and 7 bases at J, leaving 9 bases unmatched. The CDR3: CASPPVGTSGNEQFF. The CDR3 DNA sequence: TGTGCCAGCCCTCCTGTGGGGACTAGCGGGAATGAGCAGTTCTTC.

Only one count was recorded for this clone. V gene TRBV9 combines with J gene TRBJ2-1, with D possibly being TRBD1 (5 bases). The CDR3 contains 13 residues. V was trimmed by 0 bases and J by 4 bases, leaving 5 bases between them. The germline CDR1 and CDR2 sequences are SGDLS and YYNGEE. CDR3 in amino acids: CASSVGQYNEQFF. CDR3 nucleotide sequence: TGTGCCAGCAGCGTAGGACAGTACAATGAGCAGTTCTTC.

The CDR3, as DNA: TGCGCCAGCAGCACCCTAGGGGGTTTTGCCAAAAACATTCAGTACTTC. Protein: CASSTLGGFAKNIQYF. The rearrangement links TRBV5-1 to TRBJ2-4, with D perhaps matching TRBD1 (6 bases). The V gene lost 4 bases and the J gene lost 1 base, with 15 bases spanning the gap. This CDR3 spans 16 amino acids. CDR1 is SGHRS and CDR2 is YFSETQ in the germline V gene.

V is TRBV30 and J is TRBJ1-1; 8 nucleotides align to TRBD1. From germline, CDR1 is GTSNPN and CDR2 SVGIG (reference sequence). With 5 bases clipped from V and 4 bases from J, the junction kept 18 bases outside the gene matches. This CDR3 region has 17 residues. For the CDR3, the DNA is TGTGCCTGGCGGGGGGACAGGCGGGTGGTTGGAGGCACTGAAGCTTTCTTT. As protein: CAWRGDRRVVGGTEAFF.

This chain connects TRBV4-1 to TRBJ1-4; weak D call: TRBD1 (6 bases). Deletions cut 6 bases from V and 2 bases from J, with 16 bases between. From germline, CDR1 is MGHRA and CDR2 YSYEKL. This CDR3 is built from 16 residues. In DNA, the CDR3 is TGCGCCAGCAGTATTTTAGGGGGTTACACTAATGAAAAACTGTTTTTT. It yields the protein CASSILGGYTNEKLFF.

Points on this clone: This specimen includes other DNA sequences encoding the same CDR3. CDR3 DNA sequence: TGTGCCTGGAGTGTTAGGGCCGGGGGCAATCAGCCCCAGCATTTT. It encodes CAWSVRAGGNQPQHF. The J gene is TRBJ1-5, the V gene TRBV30; the D is unclear. Germline CDR1 GTSNPN, CDR2 SVGIG (reference sequence). The CDR3 covers 15 residues. The V end lost 0 bases, the J end lost 2 bases, and 11 bases lay between the germline ends.

This chain connects TRBV5-1 to TRBJ2-5, with TRBD2 as a possible D gene (5 bases). CDR1 SGHRS and CDR2 YFSETQ come from the germline V gene. V was clipped by 4 bases and J by 5 bases, with 12 bases between them. The CDR3 contains 13 residues. Written as DNA, the CDR3 is TGCGCCAGCAGCCGGACTGGGTTGGAGACCCAGTACTTC. Protein product: CASSRTGLETQYF.